One sample yielded the 25 T cell receptor beta chains listed below, sequenced in a study of blood T cell repertoires in COVID-19. TCRdb keeps only in-frame clones here, not all; method: immunoSEQ multiplex PCR. The sample has roughly 440,000 clones, approximately 88% seen once. Material: peripheral blood. The receptors here all came from a woman between 45 and 60 years old with COVID-19, enrolled during active disease.

The chain has TRBV7-6 and TRBJ2-6; 7 bases agree with TRBD1. CDR1 and CDR2 from the germline V gene are SGHVS and FNYEAQ. The length of the CDR3 is 16 residues. V trimming: 4 bases; J trimming: 4 bases; junction bases outside the gene matches: 7. CDR3 sequence reads: CASSSGTALGANVLTF. In nucleotides, the CDR3 is TGTGCCAGCAGCTCTGGGACAGCTCTGGGGGCCAACGTCCTGACTTTC.

This sequence joins TRBV2 and TRBJ2-3; 10 bases map to TRBD1. CDR1 and CDR2 (germline): SNHLY, FYNNEI. The length of the CDR3 is 15 residues. V was pared by 9 bases and J by 6 bases, with 12 bases of the junction left unmatched. The CDR3 region has the DNA TGTGCCAGTCTAAAGGGGACAGGGGCATCGGATACGCAGTATTTT. It is translated as CASLKGTGASDTQYF.

This chain connects TRBV7-2 to TRBJ2-7; 8 nucleotides line up with TRBD2. Germline CDR1 SGHTA, CDR2 FQGNSA. Unmatched junction bases numbered 12, after V lost 4 bases and J lost 1 base. This CDR3 has 17 amino acids. The CDR3 sequence is CASSSGTGGPGSYEQYF. The CDR3 nucleotides are TGTGCCAGCAGCTCCGGGACGGGAGGGCCGGGATCCTACGAGCAGTACTTC.

The chain employs TRBV10-3 and TRBJ1-6; D is possibly TRBD1 (6 bases). This CDR3 has 15 residues. Germline V gene lookup returns CDR1 ENHRY and CDR2 SYGVKD. V was clipped by 3 bases and J by 10 bases, with 16 bases between them. DNA for the CDR3: TGTGCCATCAGTGACGGCAGGGGAAGCCGATCACCCCTCCACTTT. Translation gives CAISDGRGSRSPLHF.

This chain links TRBV2 with TRBJ2-1; D may be TRBD1 (5 bases). CDR1 and CDR2 from the germline V gene are SNHLY and FYNNEI. The V and J ends lost 3 bases and 6 bases respectively, with 9 bases between them. The CDR3 is 13 amino acids. CDR3 region: CASSEGLLNEQFF. The DNA for the CDR3 is TGTGCCAGCAGTGAGGGGCTACTCAATGAGCAGTTCTTC. The complete variable domain, with remaining parts taken from reference TRBV2 and TRBJ2-1, reads EPEVTQTPSHQVTQMGQEVILRCVPISNHLYFYWYRQILGQKVEFLVSFYNNEISEKSEIFDDQFSVERPDGSNFTLKIRSTKLEDSAMYFCASSEGLLNEQFFGPGTRLTVL.

This clone came up once. This chain joins TRBV30 and TRBJ2-1, with D unclear. Trimming cost V 0 bases and J 5 bases, with 8 bases left between them. CDR1 GTSNPN and CDR2 SVGIG come from the germline V gene (reference sequence). The CDR3 loop spans 13 amino acids. CDR3 sequence: CAWSVLFHNEQFF. The CDR3 nucleotides read TGTGCCTGGAGTGTTCTATTTCACAATGAGCAGTTCTTC. Full variable domain (rest looked up from reference TRBV30 and TRBJ2-1): SQTIHQWPATLVQPVGSPLSLECTVEGTSNPNLYWYRQAAGRGLQLLFYSVGIGQISSEVPQNLSASRPQDRQFILSSKKLLLSDSGFYLCAWSVLFHNEQFFGPGTRLTVL.

The genes are TRBV11-2 and TRBJ2-5, with 7 bases that match TRBD1. V was clipped by 5 bases and J by 1 base; unmatched bases: 4. The CDR3 length is 14 residues. Germline V gene sequence: CDR1 SGHAT, CDR2 FQNNGV. The CDR3 sequence: CASSARTGQETQYF. In nucleotides, the CDR3 is TGTGCCAGCAGCGCCCGGACAGGCCAAGAGACCCAGTACTTC.

CDR3 nucleotide sequence: TGTGCTAGTGGTTTGCTCGGGACAGGATTTGGGCAGTACTTC. Residues: CASGLLGTGFGQYF. J is TRBJ2-7 and V is TRBV12-5; TRBD1 agrees at 8 bases. This CDR3 comprises 14 residues. The germline V gene encodes CDR1 LGHNT and CDR2 FRNRAP. J was trimmed by 9 bases and V by 2 bases; bases with no gene match: 9.

The chain links TRBV5-1 to TRBJ2-7, with D maybe TRBD1 (6 bases). V dropped 0 bases and J dropped 4 bases, with 11 bases sitting between them. Germline V gene lookup returns CDR1 SGHRS and CDR2 YFSETQ. The CDR3 runs to 14 residues. The chain's CDR3 is CASSLDTGLYEQYF. The CDR3 DNA follows: TGCGCCAGCAGCTTGGATACAGGGTTGTACGAGCAGTACTTC. The full variable domain, completed using reference TRBV5-1 and TRBJ2-7, is KAGVTQTPRYLIKTRGQQVTLSCSPISGHRSVSWYQQTPGQGLQFLFEYFSETQRNKGNFPGRFSGRQFSNSRSEMNVSTLELGDSALYLCASSLDTGLYEQYFGPGTRLTVT.

The chain links TRBV5-4 to TRBJ2-5; D is uncertain. Germline V gene sequence: CDR1 SGHNT, CDR2 YYREEE (reference sequence). This CDR3 is built from 13 residues. V was pared by 0 bases and J by 5 bases, with 8 bases between. The CDR3 DNA follows: TGTGCCAGCAGCTTGGGACTGGGTGAGACCCAGTACTTC. This codes for CASSLGLGETQYF.

This rearrangement joins TRBV14 to TRBJ1-1; D perhaps matches TRBD1 (6 bases). Trimming shortened V by 1 base and J by 7 bases, and 13 bases separated the two germline ends. This CDR3 contains 14 residues. The germline V gene has CDR1 SGHDN and CDR2 FVKESK. CDR3 loop: CASSQAGGRGEAFF. Here the CDR3 DNA reads TGTGCCAGCAGCCAAGCCGGGGGGCGGGGTGAAGCTTTCTTT.

In this sample, this clone turned up once. V is TRBV7-9 and J is TRBJ1-4; TRBD1 might be the D (6 bases). Trimming took off 5 bases at V and 7 bases at J, with 14 bases between the two ends. This CDR3 is 14 amino acids long. Germline V lookup: CDR1 SEHNR, CDR2 FQNEAQ (reference sequence). The CDR3 reads CASSVGDTIEKLFF. The CDR3 nucleotides read TGTGCCAGCAGCGTCGGGGACACCATTGAAAAACTGTTTTTT. Complete variable domain (other parts from reference TRBV7-9 and TRBJ1-4): DTGVSQNPRHKITKRGQNVTFRCDPISEHNRLYWYRQTLGQGPEFLTYFQNEAQLEKSRLLSDRFSAERPKGSFSTLEIQRTEQGDSAMYLCASSVGDTIEKLFFGSGTQLSVL.

This clone turned up a few times. CDR3 bases: TGTGCCAGCACCAGCTCTGCAGTGTCCTCCTACGAGCAGTACTTC. Amino acids: CASTSSAVSSYEQYF. The chain couples TRBV7-9 to TRBJ2-7; D is ambiguous. CDR3 length: 15 residues. Between the trimmed V and J ends, which lost 7 bases and 0 bases, there was a span of 16 bases. Germline-derived CDR1 and CDR2 are SEHNR and FQNEAQ (reference sequence).

The CDR3 spells CASSIGGAGGYTF. The CDR3 coding sequence is TGTGCCAGTAGTATAGGGGGCGCCGGCGGCTACACCTTC. The chain carries TRBV19 and TRBJ1-2, with a possible D match to TRBD1 (5 bases). Trimming pared 1 base from V and 8 bases from J, leaving 11 bases between. The CDR3 extends over 13 amino acids. Germline CDR1 and CDR2: LNHDA and SQIVND (reference sequence).

The rearrangement uses TRBV27 and TRBJ2-4; no clear D. The germline V gene encodes CDR1 MNHEY and CDR2 SMNVEV (reference sequence). The V gene lost 6 bases and the J gene lost 0 bases, with 18 bases spanning the gap. This CDR3 contains 17 residues. The CDR3 reads CASSPGISKVAKNIQYF. CDR3 coding DNA: TGTGCCAGCAGCCCTGGTATTAGCAAGGTAGCCAAAAACATTCAGTACTTC.

V gene TRBV27 combines with J gene TRBJ1-1; D perhaps matches TRBD1 (5 bases). The CDR3 is made up of 13 amino acids. Germline CDR1 MNHEY, CDR2 SMNVEV (reference sequence). The V and J ends lost 5 bases and 4 bases respectively, with 11 bases between them. The CDR3 DNA reads TGTGCCAGCAGTCTCAGTAGGGGCACTGAAGCTTTCTTT. This encodes CASSLSRGTEAFF.

V is TRBV3-1 (or the pseudogene TRBV3-2) and J is TRBJ2-5, with TRBD2 identical over 7 bases. This CDR3 comprises 12 residues. With V trimmed by 9 bases and J by 5 bases, 6 bases remained unmatched. CDR1 is LGHDT, CDR2 YNNKEL, per germline (reference sequence). In DNA form, the CDR3 reads TGTGCCAGTGGGAGGGTGGAGGAGACCCAGTACTTC. Its translation is CASGRVEETQYF.

The V and J genes are TRBV3-1 (or the pseudogene TRBV3-2) and TRBJ2-1, with D perhaps TRBD1 (7 bases). Trimming cost V 1 base and J 9 bases, with 13 bases left between them. Germline CDR1 and CDR2: LGHDT and YNNKEL (reference sequence). The CDR3 extends over 14 amino acids. CDR3 residues: CASSQGLGGGEQFF. Written as DNA, the CDR3 is TGTGCCAGCAGCCAAGGACTAGGGGGCGGTGAGCAGTTCTTC.

The rearrangement links TRBV19 to TRBJ2-7; 8 bases map to TRBD1. V lost 3 bases, J lost 5 bases, and 9 bases stayed unmatched. CDR1 is LNHDA, CDR2 SQIVND, per germline (reference sequence). The CDR3 extends over 15 amino acids. CDR3 DNA: TGTGCCAGTAGTATTCAGCAGGGGGCAATCGACGAGCAGTACTTC. Encoded protein: CASSIQQGAIDEQYF.

With regard to this clone: In the same sample, other DNA sequences code for this CDR3. DNA for the CDR3: TGTGCCAGCAGTTTACAGGAGACCCAGTACTTC. Protein: CASSLQETQYF. The chain joins TRBV12-3 or TRBV12-4 to TRBJ2-5, with D uncertain. V shed 2 bases and J shed 5 bases, with 3 bases lying between them. There are 11 residues in the CDR3.

The V call is TRBV10-3, the J call TRBJ1-2; TRBD1 might be the D (6 bases). CDR3 size: 13 residues. V dropped 2 bases and J dropped 4 bases, with 8 bases sitting between them. Germline V CDR1 and CDR2: ENHRY, SYGVKD. Here the CDR3 DNA reads TGTGCCATCAGTGAGAACAGGGTCTATGGCTACACCTTC. It encodes CAISENRVYGYTF.

This chain links TRBV19 with TRBJ1-5; TRBD1 might be the D (5 bases). In germline, CDR1 is LNHDA, CDR2 SQIVND (reference sequence). Trimming left V 5 bases short and J 6 bases short, with 17 bases between. This CDR3 spans 15 amino acids. The CDR3: CASSPEPQGGQPQHF. CDR3 nucleotide sequence: TGTGCCAGTAGTCCCGAACCCCAGGGCGGTCAGCCCCAGCATTTT.

The rearrangement uses TRBV4-1 and TRBJ2-4, with 7 bases matching TRBD2. CDR1 and CDR2 (germline): MGHRA, YSYEKL. This CDR3 spans 17 amino acids. Germline trimming cut 0 bases from V and 3 bases from J; bases unmatched to any gene: 8. CDR3 residues: CASSQDPAGAGKNIQYF. CDR3 sequence (DNA): TGCGCCAGCAGCCAAGACCCTGCGGGAGCGGGCAAAAACATTCAGTACTTC.

This chain links TRBV24-1 with TRBJ2-3; the match to TRBD2 covers 15 bases. V lost 4 bases to trimming and J lost 7 bases; unmatched junction nucleotides: 5. The CDR3 loop spans 16 amino acids. Germline assignment: CDR1 KGHDR and CDR2 SFDVKD. The CDR3 DNA reads TGTGCCACCAGTGACGGACTAGCGGGGGGGCTGAATACGCAGTATTTT. It specifies CATSDGLAGGLNTQYF.

V usage is TRBV9 and J usage is TRBJ1-4; the match to TRBD1 covers 9 bases. V shed 4 bases, J shed 7 bases, and the junction held 8 bases outside the gene matches. Germline assignment: CDR1 SGDLS and CDR2 YYNGEE. There are 15 residues in the CDR3. CDR3 sequence: CASSSRQGEGEKLFF. The CDR3 bases are TGTGCCAGCAGCTCCAGACAGGGGGAAGGTGAAAAACTGTTTTTT.